The 2 T cell receptor beta chains presented below share a single source sample, sequenced in a study of cytomegalovirus exposure and HLA in healthy donors. Primers: 60 Vbeta forward and 13 Jbeta reverse. Method: immunoSEQ multiplex PCR; TCRdb's copy keeps in-frame clones and lacks some. The table lists about 51,000 clones. Material: PBMCs. The receptors originated from a man in his forties or fifties in good health and CMV-seropositive.

The chain has TRBV28 and TRBJ2-3; D not resolved. Germline loops: CDR1 MDHEN, CDR2 SYDVKM. CDR3 length: 13 residues. The V and J ends lost 7 bases and 4 bases respectively, with 12 bases between them. The CDR3 protein is CASIDSTPDTQYF. CDR3 coding DNA: TGTGCCAGCATCGACTCTACCCCAGATACGCAGTATTTT.

The rearrangement uses TRBV5-1 and TRBJ1-1; 9 bases map to TRBD1. J gave up 6 bases and V 4 bases, and 13 bases lay outside the gene matches. The CDR3 is 16 amino acids. Germline V gives CDR1 SGHRS, CDR2 YFSETQ. The CDR3 protein is CASSPGDRDGVSEAFF. Written as DNA, the CDR3 is TGCGCCAGCAGCCCTGGGGACAGGGACGGTGTTTCTGAAGCTTTCTTT.